A single T cell receptor beta chain is shown here with its context. Its antigen has not been determined. Base-call qualities are not available, and no considerably larger clone is one nucleotide away. This record belongs to a study of T cell repertoires in aging, cancer and after chemotherapy (dated by TCRdb to between 2018 and 2021). With respect to the entire study: Donors were distributed across six age groups ranging from 30 or younger to 70 or older, with at least three individuals included per group. TCR repertoires from healthy donor controls were recorded over periods of several months to years and showed clear clonal overlap between repeated samplings. The complete dataset included about 8.8 million TCR reads. To examine immunoaging and T cell reconstitution after chemotherapy, the study profiled TCR beta repertoires in peripheral blood from healthy donors and cancer patients. A cohort of under 250 cancer patients (over 90 with hematological and 124 with solid cancers) was assembled, and under 100 healthy donors were included as a reference group.

Rearranged TRB sequences spanning V, D and J segments were amplified in a multiplex touch-down PCR with a mixed TRB-A/B primer pool. Illumina adapters and sample indices were attached to the amplicons through two consecutive PCR reactions run with Phusion HS II polymerase. After gel purification with the NucleoSpin Gel and PCR Clean-up kit, the amplicons were checked using Qubit and an Agilent 2100 Bioanalyzer. Sequencing of libraries was carried out on an Illumina MiSeq in 600-cycle, single-indexed, paired-end runs. From the authors' description of their analysis: Processing of the TRB sequences was carried out with MiXCR versions 2.12 and 3.0.5. A clone was defined as each unique CDR3 nucleotide sequence, and only productive sequences supported by at least two reads were kept. The repertoire metrics were Shannon diversity, evenness, clonality (defined as one minus evenness), and alpha-parameterized diversity profiles covering alpha 0 to 5. The IGoR algorithm was used to calculate generation probabilities of clones in the paired pre- and post-chemotherapy samples. Using fastp at Q25 and MiXCR, TCRdb reprocessed the public reads and kept productive beta chains. Identical CDR3 protein sequences are pooled into one entry, listed with their most common genes and DNA. These V and J calls originate from TCRdb's pipeline instead of the authors' own analysis. Across this sample there are about 2,400 distinct CDR3 sequences, with about a quarter seen only once. 4.5% to 6.5% of the sample is in the top ten clones.

Genomic DNA extracted from peripheral blood, rather than sorted cells or RNA, was used as the source for amplification of TCR beta rearrangements. The paper's findings and limits, for the study overall: Declining TCR diversity with age in healthy donors was mainly explained by loss of richness; in cancer patients, loss of evenness also contributed. It was noted by the authors that conclusions about immunological memory after chemotherapy cannot be drawn from the repertoire data. In both cancer cohorts, the median generation probability rose over the chemotherapy interval, which suggests that the repertoire was reconstituted through rebound thymic output. Compared with age-matched healthy donors, untreated patients with either hematological or solid cancers had significantly lower TCR diversity in the blood along with higher clonality.

This receptor was taken from a human donor in good health. Input material: blood.

The CDR3 region: CSVGGTQYF. The DNA sequence is TGCAGTGTGGGGGGTACGCAGTATTTT. The chain is assembled from TRBV20-1 and TRBJ2-3; a tentative D match to TRBD2 spans 6 bases. Between the V and J ends, shortened by 7 bases and 8 bases respectively, the junction contains 7 bases. The CDR3 starts with the cysteine, ends with the phenylalanine, and has 9 residues. Only CDR3 DNA remains: 27 bases, in frame from the first base. The germline V gene (reference sequence) supplies CDR1 DFQATT and CDR2 SNEGSKA.